The clone carrying this T cell receptor (beta chain) occurred a few times. The antigen is undetermined. These data belong to a study of cytomegalovirus exposure and HLA in healthy donors. The J segment lost 7 bases and the V segment lost 5 bases, leaving 5 bases of the junction unmatched. This CDR3 has 13 residues. Germline CDR1 is MDHEN and CDR2 is SYDVKM. The PCR was carried out with 60 Vbeta primers and 13 Jbeta primers. Here immunoSEQ multiplex PCR was the method, and the copy in TCRdb shows in-frame clones only, minus some. Of approximately 110,000 clones in the sample, about 81% were seen once. Whole-study findings and limits: HLA allele associations emerged for about 16,000 TCR beta sequences in a later analysis, at 0.05 false discovery rate. Altogether, 164 TCR beta chains were recorded as cytomegalovirus-associated. The study reported that TCR beta sequences accurately predicted HLA-A and HLA-B alleles in most subjects.

The material sequenced was PBMCs. The chain carries TRBV28 and TRBJ2-1; 7 bases agree with TRBD2. This clonotype was sampled from a man aged 25 to 40 in good health and CMV-seronegative. CDR3 region: CASSLGAGNEQFF. DNA of the CDR3: TGTGCCAGCAGTCTAGGAGCGGGGAATGAGCAGTTCTTC. The whole variable domain, filled in from reference TRBV28 and TRBJ2-1, reads DVKVTQSSRYLVKRTGEKVFLECVQDMDHENMFWYRQDPGLGLRLIYFSYDVKMKEKGDIPEGYSVSREKKERFSLILESASTNQTSMYLCASSLGAGNEQFFGPGTRLTVL.